This entry features one TCR beta chain sequence. The sample comes from a study of beta chain features in type 1 diabetes. Investigators reverse transcribed all isolated RNA, so they sequenced expressed TCRB transcripts. Profiling relied on immunoSEQ multiplex PCR, and the TCRdb table lists in-frame clones only, not all of them. This table holds some 250,000 clones, about 26% found once. The germline V gene has CDR1 MNHNY and CDR2 SVGAGI (reference sequence). V lost 10 bases and J 0 bases, leaving 13 bases between the germline ends. The CDR3 extends over 14 amino acids. Sample: central memory CD4+ T cells from blood. The sequence derives from a man aged 30 to 39 in good health. The gene calls are TRBV6-6 and TRBJ2-1; D is unresolved. The CDR3: CANRLRLSYNEQFF. In DNA form, the CDR3 reads TGTGCCAACCGACTTAGGCTCTCCTACAATGAGCAGTTCTTC.